This TCR beta chain was recovered during a study of shared T cell receptors in the human thymus. This clone was counted between two and nine times. Repertoires were generated with immunoSEQ multiplex PCR, while TCRdb's copy carries only in-frame clones and drops some. The repertoire holds some 700,000 clones, with 80% to 90% as singletons. V lost 5 bases and J lost 4, with 21 bases in between. The CDR3 is 17 residues long. CDR1 is SGHVS, CDR2 FQNEAQ, per germline. This same sample was also part of a study on human thymus T cells. That work states: Each of the donors was a healthy Finnish infant who was undergoing open corrective cardiac surgery for congenital heart defects. The authors found apparently biased V and J gene usage in thymic and blood repertoires. The related literature has documented a marked overlap of thymic repertoires among unrelated individuals.

The receptor was isolated from a girl in the first two years of life with a congenital heart defect. The V and J genes are TRBV7-8 and TRBJ2-1; a weak D match, TRBD2 (5 bases). The sequencing input was thymocytes. The CDR3 region has the DNA TGTGCCAGCAGCCCCCGGGGTCGCTTCCGATGGTACAATGAGCAGTTCTTC. Translated, it gives CASSPRGRFRWYNEQFF.